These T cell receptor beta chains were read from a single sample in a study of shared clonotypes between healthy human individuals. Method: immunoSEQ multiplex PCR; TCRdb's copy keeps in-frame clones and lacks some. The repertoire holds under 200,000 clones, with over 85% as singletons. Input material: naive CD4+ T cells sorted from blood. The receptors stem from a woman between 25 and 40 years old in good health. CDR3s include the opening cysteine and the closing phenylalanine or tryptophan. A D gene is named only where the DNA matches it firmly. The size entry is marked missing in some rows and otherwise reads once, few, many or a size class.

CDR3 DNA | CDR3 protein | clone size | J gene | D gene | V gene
TGCGCCAGCAGCCAGGCGCTAACCGGGACAAGGAAAGAGACCCAGTACTTC | CASSQALTGTRKETQYF | . | TRBJ2-5 | . | TRBV4-1
TGCGCCAGCAGCTTTCGTCCTAGCGGGAGCTCCTACAATGAGCAGTTCTTC | CASSFRPSGSSYNEQFF | . | TRBJ2-1 | TRBD2 | TRBV5-1
TGTGCCAGCAGCTCCGGGAGTAATGAAAAACTGTTTTTT | CASSSGSNEKLFF | . | TRBJ1-4 | . | TRBV7-9
TGTGCCAGCAACGCAGGCAGGGTGGTTCAGCCCCAGCATTTT | CASNAGRVVQPQHF | . | TRBJ1-5 | . | TRBV2
TGCAGTGCTGGGGGACAAGAGACCCAGTACTTC | CSAGGQETQYF | . | TRBJ2-5 | . | TRBV20-1
TGCGCCAGCAGCTCGCACCCCGGGCTTTCCTATGGCTACACCTTC | CASSSHPGLSYGYTF | . | TRBJ1-2 | . | TRBV5-1
TGTGCCAGCACCGTGTTAGGGGGGAGGAAGACCTACGAGCAGTACTTC | CASTVLGGRKTYEQYF | . | TRBJ2-7 | . | TRBV5-4
TGTGCCAGCAGTTTTGGCGGGAGTAGCCTTGAGCAGTTCTTC | CASSFGGSSLEQFF | . | TRBJ2-1 | TRBD2 | TRBV28
TGTGCCTCTACGGAGGGACAGGGGTTTCAGCCCCAGCATTTT | CASTEGQGFQPQHF | once | TRBJ1-5 | TRBD1 | TRBV19
TGTGCCAGCTCCCGAACCGGGACAGGACCCCACGAGCAGTACTTC | CASSRTGTGPHEQYF | . | TRBJ2-7 | TRBD1 | TRBV18
TGTGCCAGCAGCCCACGGGGGCAGGGGTACGAGCAGTACTTC | CASSPRGQGYEQYF | . | TRBJ2-7 | . | TRBV9
TGTGCCAGCAGCCCGACAGGGACCGGCTACACCTTC | CASSPTGTGYTF | few | TRBJ1-2 | TRBD1 | TRBV7-9
TGTGCCACCAGCAGAATTGGAGTGGGGTTCTCCTACGAGCAGTACTTC | CATSRIGVGFSYEQYF | . | TRBJ2-7 | . | TRBV15
TGTGCCAGCAGTTACTCGAAGTACGAGCAGTACTTC | CASSYSKYEQYF | . | TRBJ2-7 | . | TRBV6-6
TGTGCCAGCGGGCCGGACAGGAGAACCTACGAGCAGTACTTC | CASGPDRRTYEQYF | . | TRBJ2-7 | . | TRBV21-1
TGCGCCAGCACCCGGGGAGCGAACACTGAAGCTTTCTTT | CASTRGANTEAFF | . | TRBJ1-1 | . | TRBV5-1
TGCGCCAGCAGCTTAAATTGGGACAATGAGCAGTTCTTC | CASSLNWDNEQFF | . | TRBJ2-1 | . | TRBV7-3
TGTGCCAGCAGTGAAGCCTACCTAGCGGGGTCTGGTCGCCGCACAGATACGCAGTATTTT | CASSEAYLAGSGRRTDTQYF | . | TRBJ2-3 | TRBD2 | TRBV2
TGTGCCAGCAGGCAACAGGGGATCGAGACCCAGTACTTC | CASRQQGIETQYF | . | TRBJ2-5 | TRBD1 | TRBV14
TGTGCCAGCAGCGTAGTGGACAGTGCCTACGAGCAGTACTTC | CASSVVDSAYEQYF | . | TRBJ2-7 | . | TRBV9
TGTGCCAGCAGTTTTCCGGGCAGGGCCAGTGAAAAACTGTTTTTT | CASSFPGRASEKLFF | . | TRBJ1-4 | . | TRBV28
TGTGCCAGCAGTTTATGGAGCGGGGGTACCTCCGGCACAGATACGCAGTATTTT | CASSLWSGGTSGTDTQYF | . | TRBJ2-3 | TRBD2 | TRBV28
TGCGCCAGCAGCTCTCATCCGGACCTGGGGTATGGCTACACCTTC | CASSSHPDLGYGYTF | . | TRBJ1-2 | . | TRBV5-1
TGTGCCAGCAGCTTGTTCGCAAGCTCTGGAAACACCATATATTTT | CASSLFASSGNTIYF | . | TRBJ1-3 | . | TRBV7-9
TGTGCCAGCAGTGCCTTAGCGGGACAAGAGACCCAGTACTTC | CASSALAGQETQYF | . | TRBJ2-5 | TRBD2 | TRBV27
TGTGCCAGCAGTTTCTATACGGACAGGATTCACATGAACACTGAAGCTTTCTTT | CASSFYTDRIHMNTEAFF | . | TRBJ1-1 | TRBD1 | TRBV28
TGTGCCTGGTCGGAGGGGACAGCCTACAATCAGCCCCAGCATTTT | CAWSEGTAYNQPQHF | . | TRBJ1-5 | TRBD1 | TRBV30
TGTGCCAGCAGCTTGATAGCTAGCGCAGATACGCAGTATTTT | CASSLIASADTQYF | . | TRBJ2-3 | . | TRBV5-4